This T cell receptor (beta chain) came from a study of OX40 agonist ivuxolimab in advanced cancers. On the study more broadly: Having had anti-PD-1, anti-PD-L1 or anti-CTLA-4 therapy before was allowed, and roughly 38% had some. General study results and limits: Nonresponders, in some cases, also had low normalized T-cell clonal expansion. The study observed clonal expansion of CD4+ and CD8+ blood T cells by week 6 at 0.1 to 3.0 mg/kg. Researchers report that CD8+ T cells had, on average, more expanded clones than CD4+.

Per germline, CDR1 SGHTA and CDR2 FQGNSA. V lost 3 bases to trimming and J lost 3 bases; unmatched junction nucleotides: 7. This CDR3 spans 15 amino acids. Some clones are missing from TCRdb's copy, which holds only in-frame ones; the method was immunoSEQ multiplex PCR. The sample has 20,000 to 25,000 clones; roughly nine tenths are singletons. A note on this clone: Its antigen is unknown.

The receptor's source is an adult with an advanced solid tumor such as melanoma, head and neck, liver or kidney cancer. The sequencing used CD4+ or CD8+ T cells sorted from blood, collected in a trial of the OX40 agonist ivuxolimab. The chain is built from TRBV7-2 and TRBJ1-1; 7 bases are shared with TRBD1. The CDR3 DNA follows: TGTGCCAGCAGCTTTGGGGCAGGGGGGGACACTGAAGCTTTCTTT. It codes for CASSFGAGGDTEAFF.